Shown below are 15 T cell receptor beta chains from a single sample sequenced in a study of T-cell memory formation after mild COVID-19. TCRdb processed the 5' RACE reads anew with MiXCR; each CDR3 protein has one entry. In the table there are 400,000 to 550,000 distinct CDR3 sequences, 20% to 25% of which are singletons. Sequencing was performed on PBMCs or a T cell subset sorted from them (not recorded which). These receptors were obtained from an adult woman who had mild COVID-19 (a few samples of this study predate the infection). Cell type and time point are not known.

J is TRBJ2-5 and V is TRBV6-1, with 7 bases lining up with TRBD1. Trimming took 9 bases from V and 2 from J; bases not matched to a gene: 9. Germline CDR1 and CDR2: MNHNS and SASEGT. This CDR3 is built from 14 residues. The CDR3 spells CASNRGQEQETQYF. CDR3 bases: TGTGCCAGTAACCGAGGACAGGAACAAGAGACCCAGTACTTC.

The chain is built from TRBV5-1 and TRBJ1-6, with D hard to call. V shed 0 bases and J shed 11 bases, with 12 bases lying between them. The CDR3 contains 14 residues. Germline CDR1 SGHRS, CDR2 YFSETQ. In DNA, the CDR3 is TGCGCCAGCAGCTTGGCCGAACATTTTACACCCCTCCACTTT. It encodes CASSLAEHFTPLHF.

This clonotype was seen more than once but under ten times. The V gene is TRBV15, the J gene TRBJ2-1; either TRBD1 or TRBD2 may fit D (5 bases each). The ends were cut back, 0 bases at V and 6 bases at J, with 12 bases in the middle. Germline CDR1 is LNHNV and CDR2 is YYDKDF (reference sequence). This CDR3 is 15 amino acids long. This chain's CDR3 is CATSRDLGRLNEQFF. CDR3 DNA: TGTGCCACCAGCAGAGACTTGGGACGCCTCAATGAGCAGTTCTTC.

This clonotype came up a few times. The chain combines TRBV4-2 with TRBJ2-7; 7 nucleotides agree with TRBD1. V trimming: 4 bases; J trimming: 4 bases; junction bases outside the gene matches: 10. This CDR3 has 15 residues. Looked up from germline, CDR1 is LGHNA and CDR2 is YNFKEQ. The CDR3 loop reads CASSPHRDSPYEQYF. The CDR3 region has the DNA TGTGCCAGCAGCCCCCACAGGGACAGTCCATACGAGCAGTACTTC.

This clonotype was seen repeatedly, ten times or more. The CDR3 reads CASAKGGPSNTGELFF. CDR3 coding DNA: TGCGCCAGCGCCAAAGGGGGGCCGTCGAACACCGGGGAGCTGTTTTTT. The J gene is TRBJ2-2, the V gene TRBV5-1, with D perhaps matching TRBD1 or TRBD2 (6 bases each). Germline assignment: CDR1 SGHRS and CDR2 YFSETQ. CDR3 length equals 16 residues. Trimming removed 7 bases from V and 0 bases from J, with 16 bases in between. Complete variable domain (other parts from reference TRBV5-1 and TRBJ2-2): KAGVTQTPRYLIKTRGQQVTLSCSPISGHRSVSWYQQTPGQGLQFLFEYFSETQRNKGNFPGRFSGRQFSNSRSEMNVSTLELGDSALYLCASAKGGPSNTGELFFGEGSRLTVL.

This clonotype was seen only a few times. V is TRBV12-3 or TRBV12-4 and J is TRBJ2-7; 12 bases agree with TRBD2. V was clipped by 5 bases and J by 6 bases; unmatched bases: 5. CDR3 length equals 14 residues. The CDR3, as DNA: TGTGCCAGCAGTATCGGACTAGCGGGAAGCGAGCAGTACTTC. Translation gives CASSIGLAGSEQYF.

The chain joins TRBV20-1 to TRBJ1-1; D gene ambiguous. This CDR3 contains 14 residues. Trimming took off 6 bases at V and 0 bases at J, with 14 bases between the two ends. Looked up from germline, CDR1 is DFQATT and CDR2 is SNEGSKA (reference sequence). The CDR3 reads CSAQRALLNTEAFF. CDR3 sequence (DNA): TGCAGTGCCCAAAGGGCACTTTTGAACACTGAAGCTTTCTTT.

In this sample, this clonotype turned up a few times. This chain connects TRBV7-9 to TRBJ1-1, with D possibly TRBD1 on 6 matching bases. Trimming pared 0 bases from V and 1 base from J, leaving 9 bases between. The germline gives CDR1 SEHNR, CDR2 FQNEAQ (reference sequence). The CDR3 length is 15 residues. The CDR3 sequence is CASSLAAGANTEAFF. The CDR3, as DNA: TGTGCCAGCAGCTTAGCGGCGGGGGCGAACACTGAAGCTTTCTTT.

This clonotype appeared a few times. The gene calls are TRBV4-1 and TRBJ2-7; 11 nucleotides agree with TRBD2. The germline V gene has CDR1 MGHRA and CDR2 YSYEKL. V was pared by 0 bases and J by 5 bases, with 9 bases of the junction left unmatched. There are 17 residues in the CDR3. The CDR3 protein is CASSQEPSGGLMDEQYF. As DNA, the CDR3 is TGCGCCAGCAGCCAAGAACCTAGCGGGGGGCTCATGGACGAGCAGTACTTC.

This clonotype was detected a few times. This rearrangement joins TRBV30 to TRBJ1-2; no definite D call. The germline V gene has CDR1 GTSNPN and CDR2 SVGIG (reference sequence). The CDR3 has 11 residues. V was trimmed by 2 bases and J by 8 bases, leaving 9 bases between them. The CDR3 protein is CAWSRKGGYTF. The CDR3 bases are TGTGCCTGGAGTAGGAAAGGAGGCTACACCTTC. Using reference TRBV30 and TRBJ1-2 for the parts outside the CDR3, the full variable domain is SQTIHQWPATLVQPVGSPLSLECTVEGTSNPNLYWYRQAAGRGLQLLFYSVGIGQISSEVPQNLSASRPQDRQFILSSKKLLLSDSGFYLCAWSRKGGYTFGSGTRLTVV.

This clonotype has only a few counts. V is TRBV7-9 and J is TRBJ1-5, with D maybe TRBD1 (6 bases). The CDR3 is 15 residues long. Germline V gene lookup returns CDR1 SEHNR and CDR2 FQNEAQ (reference sequence). Trimming cost V 5 bases and J 2 bases, with 13 bases left between them. The CDR3 DNA reads as TGTGCCAGCAGCCACAGGGAAGGGGGCAATCAGCCCCAGCATTTT. Protein product: CASSHREGGNQPQHF.

This clonotype was detected only a few times. The V and J genes are TRBV4-2 and TRBJ1-5, with 7 bases that match TRBD1. Germline CDR1 reads LGHNA; CDR2 reads YNFKEQ. J lost 4 bases, V lost 4 bases, and 4 bases had no gene match. CDR3 length equals 14 residues. CDR3 in DNA: TGTGCCAGCAGCCCGGGGACAGCAAATCAGCCCCAGCATTTT. Protein sequence: CASSPGTANQPQHF.

The V call is TRBV12-3 or TRBV12-4, the J call TRBJ2-5; D gene uncertain. The CDR3 runs to 12 residues. The V end lost 1 base, the J end lost 5 bases, and 5 bases lay between the germline ends. The CDR3 reads CASSLVIETQYF. The DNA for the CDR3 is TGTGCCAGCAGTTTAGTGATTGAGACCCAGTACTTC.

This clonotype was detected a few times. The rearrangement joins TRBV6-5 to TRBJ1-6, with D perhaps TRBD1 (6 bases). The CDR3 is 15 residues long. Per germline, CDR1 MNHEY and CDR2 SVGAGI. V was trimmed by 2 bases and J by 8 bases, leaving 13 bases between them. CDR3 coding DNA: TGTGCCAGCAGTTACGCCGGACAGCCTTATTCACCCCTCCACTTT. This translates into CASSYAGQPYSPLHF.

This clonotype was detected ten times or more. The chain recombines TRBV3-1 with TRBJ2-3, with D perhaps matching TRBD1 or TRBD2 (6 bases each). Trimming stripped 4 bases from V and 2 bases from J, with 16 bases between. This CDR3 is 16 amino acids long. The germline gives CDR1 LGHDT, CDR2 YNNKEL (reference sequence). As DNA, the CDR3 is TGTGCCAGCAGCCCCAGGGGACTTCTCCACACAGATACGCAGTATTTT. This gives the protein CASSPRGLLHTDTQYF.